Following are 19 T cell receptor beta chains from one sample sequenced in a study of T cells in tumors after PD-1 blockade (dated by TCRdb to the late 2010s). Library method: the immunoSEQ multiplex PCR assay. Entries here come from immuneACCESS through TCRdb and include only in-frame sequences with V and J called. Some clones fail to appear in such tables; in the studies checked, an unresolved V gene covers under half of the shortfall, and the cause of the remainder is unknown. For this sample the table gives tens of thousands of clones, of which 79% were detected only once. The ten largest clonotypes hold 8% to 10% of the sample. The input for sequencing was PBMCs, taken before anti-PD-1 therapy. The source is a human donor with advanced basal cell or squamous cell carcinoma (not recorded which).

The V gene is TRBV5-1, the J gene TRBJ2-5; D possibly matches TRBD1 or TRBD2 (5 bases each). The CDR3 runs 14 residues. Trimming stripped 2 bases from V and 2 bases from J, with 10 bases between. The germline V gene encodes CDR1 SGHRS and CDR2 YFSETQ. CDR3 bases: TGCGCCAGCAGCTTCGGGACGGAGCAAGAGACCCAGTACTTC. Its protein is CASSFGTEQETQYF.

This sequence joins TRBV6-5 and TRBJ2-2, with D unclear. CDR1 MNHEY and CDR2 SVGAGI come from the germline V gene. V was trimmed by 5 bases and J by 1 base, leaving 8 bases between them. There are 14 residues in the CDR3. The CDR3 sequence is CASSPVRNTGELFF. DNA for the CDR3: TGTGCCAGCAGTCCAGTCAGGAACACCGGGGAGCTGTTTTTT.

The gene calls are TRBV13 and TRBJ1-2; 10 bases line up with TRBD1. Losses at the gene ends were 5 bases for V and 6 bases for J; bases not matched to a gene: 0. In germline, CDR1 is PRHDT, CDR2 FYEKMQ (reference sequence). The CDR3 covers 12 residues. CDR3: CASSGTGDGYTF. The CDR3 DNA is TGTGCCAGCAGCGGGACAGGGGATGGCTACACCTTC.

In this sample, this clone is medium-sized. The chain uses TRBV6-5 and TRBJ2-1; perhaps TRBD1 as D (7 bases). In germline, CDR1 is MNHEY, CDR2 SVGAGI. Trimming took off 7 bases at V and 7 bases at J, with 17 bases between the two ends. The CDR3 is 14 residues long. Written as DNA, the CDR3 is TGTGCCAGCACTCAAGGGGGCGCGGGAAATGAGCAGTTCTTC. Its translation: CASTQGGAGNEQFF.

The chain employs TRBV6-6 and TRBJ1-4, with D uncertain. This CDR3 contains 14 residues. Germline V gene sequence: CDR1 MNHNY, CDR2 SVGAGI (reference sequence). V lost 1 base and J lost 8, with 11 bases in between. CDR3 DNA sequence: TGTGCCAGCAGTTACTTGGCAGTCGGGGAAAAACTGTTTTTT. Residues: CASSYLAVGEKLFF.

This chain joins TRBV10-3 and TRBJ2-3, with 8 bases fitting TRBD2. This CDR3 spans 15 amino acids. The germline V gene has CDR1 ENHRY and CDR2 SYGVKD. Germline trimming cut 4 bases from V and 2 bases from J; bases unmatched to any gene: 5. As DNA, the CDR3 is TGTGCCATCAGTGGCGGGACTAGAGACACAGATACGCAGTATTTT. It codes for CAISGGTRDTDTQYF.

This clone was detected only once. V and J are TRBV3-1 (or the pseudogene TRBV3-2) and TRBJ2-5; D gene ambiguous. Deletions cut 0 bases from V and 9 bases from J, with 5 bases between. This CDR3 spans 11 amino acids. CDR1 is LGHDT, CDR2 YNNKEL, per germline (reference sequence). DNA of the CDR3: TGTGCCAGCAGCCAAGACGTGCCCCAGTACTTC. It is translated as CASSQDVPQYF.

This chain connects TRBV7-9 to TRBJ2-5; D is possibly TRBD1 (5 bases). Between the trimmed V and J ends, which lost 1 base and 5 bases, there was a span of 11 bases. Germline V gene data show CDR1 as SEHNR and CDR2 as FQNEAQ (reference sequence). The CDR3 has 14 residues. The chain's CDR3 is CASSLGGLGETQYF. In DNA form, the CDR3 reads TGTGCCAGCAGCTTAGGGGGCCTGGGGGAGACCCAGTACTTC.

The CDR3 bases are TGTGCCAGCACCCGGGCTCTCGGAGGTGAAAAACTGTTTTTT. Amino acid sequence: CASTRALGGEKLFF. The chain links TRBV6-5 to TRBJ1-4, with D hard to call. There are 14 residues in the CDR3. The germline gives CDR1 MNHEY, CDR2 SVGAGI. V was trimmed by 7 bases and J by 7 bases, leaving 16 bases between them.

This chain joins TRBV4-1 and TRBJ2-5; 11 bases agree with TRBD2. CDR3 length: 18 amino acids. The germline V gene encodes CDR1 MGHRA and CDR2 YSYEKL. The V gene end was trimmed by 0 bases and the J gene end by 5 bases; junction bases not matched to a gene: 11. CDR3 sequence: CASSQESVAGGLRETQYF. CDR3 sequence (DNA): TGCGCCAGCAGCCAAGAAAGCGTAGCGGGGGGGCTTCGGGAGACCCAGTACTTC.

The V and J genes are TRBV11-3 and TRBJ2-1; TRBD1 matches at 10 bases. Trimming cost V 5 bases and J 4 bases; bases outside gene matches: 8. This CDR3 has 16 residues. Germline V gene sequence: CDR1 SGHNT, CDR2 YENEEA. CDR3 sequence: CASSLRRTGGYNEQFF. CDR3 DNA: TGTGCCAGCAGCCTTAGACGGACAGGGGGGTACAATGAGCAGTTCTTC.

The rearrangement uses TRBV7-8 and TRBJ1-2, with 7 bases matching TRBD1. Germline assignment: CDR1 SGHVS and CDR2 FQNEAQ. J gave up 3 bases and V 1 base, and 5 bases lay outside the gene matches. The CDR3 loop spans 15 amino acids. The CDR3 is CASSLVRRGHYGYTF. The DNA for the CDR3 is TGTGCCAGCAGCTTAGTGAGAAGGGGGCACTATGGCTACACCTTC.

This clone turned up a few times. This chain joins TRBV28 and TRBJ2-7; D is ambiguous. CDR1 and CDR2 (germline): MDHEN, SYDVKM. Trimming removed 3 bases at V and 2 bases at J, with 14 bases between. The CDR3 is made up of 15 amino acids. The CDR3 loop reads CASSFPIGGTYEQYF. CDR3 DNA: TGTGCCAGCAGTTTCCCAATCGGTGGAACCTACGAGCAGTACTTC.

This clone was counted between two and nine times. The J gene is TRBJ1-2, the V gene TRBV5-4, with D possibly being TRBD1 (6 bases). The CDR3 has 18 residues. Trimming took 0 bases from V and 5 from J, leaving 23 bases between them. The germline CDR1 and CDR2 sequences are SGHNT and YYREEE (reference sequence). CDR3 sequence (DNA): TGTGCCAGCAGCTTGGGTTTAAACAGGGTATCGGCCTTTTATGGCTACACCTTC. The encoded protein is CASSLGLNRVSAFYGYTF. The variable domain in full, with the rest retrieved from reference TRBV5-4 and TRBJ1-2, is ETGVTQSPTHLIKTRGQQVTLRCSSQSGHNTVSWYQQALGQGPQFIFQYYREEENGRGNFPPRFSGLQFPNYSSELNVNALELDDSALYLCASSLGLNRVSAFYGYTFGSGTRLTVV.

The V gene is TRBV5-1, the J gene TRBJ2-5, with a weak D call TRBD2 (6 bases). CDR1 and CDR2 from the germline V gene are SGHRS and YFSETQ. The CDR3 runs to 13 residues. The ends were cut back, 6 bases at V and 2 bases at J, with 11 bases in the middle. This chain's CDR3 is CASNAGTQETQYF. CDR3 in DNA: TGCGCCAGCAACGCGGGAACTCAAGAGACCCAGTACTTC.

The chain is built from TRBV6-5 and TRBJ2-7; no reliable D call. The germline CDR1 and CDR2 sequences are MNHEY and SVGAGI. The CDR3 runs to 14 residues. Trimming pared 2 bases from V and 3 bases from J, leaving 11 bases between. DNA for the CDR3: TGTGCCAGCAGTTACAGGCGGACGATCTACGAGCAGTACTTC. Encoded protein: CASSYRRTIYEQYF.

This clone was seen only a few times. J is TRBJ1-6 and V is TRBV2, with D possibly matching TRBD1 (6 bases). The germline V and J ends were trimmed by 1 base and 7 bases, with 11 bases remaining between them. The CDR3 covers 15 residues. Germline V gene lookup returns CDR1 SNHLY and CDR2 FYNNEI. The CDR3 DNA sequence: TGTGCCAGCAGTGAAGGCGGGCAGGGGAATTCACCCCTCCACTTT. Translation gives CASSEGGQGNSPLHF.

The chain recombines TRBV19 with TRBJ2-1, with a tentative D call TRBD2 (6 bases). The CDR3 sequence is 14 residues long. Germline V gene data show CDR1 as LNHDA and CDR2 as SQIVND (reference sequence). Trimming cost V 6 bases and J 8 bases, with 17 bases left between them. CDR3 in amino acids: CASRVGGGYDEQFF. CDR3 nucleotides: TGTGCCAGTAGGGTGGGAGGCGGGTATGATGAGCAGTTCTTC.

This sequence joins TRBV5-6 and TRBJ2-3; D is uncertain. Germline V gene lookup returns CDR1 SGHDT and CDR2 YYEEEE. V lost 1 base to trimming and J lost 0 bases, with 6 bases between them. This CDR3 spans 14 amino acids. Here the CDR3 reads CASSLYTSTDTQYF. DNA for the CDR3: TGTGCCAGCAGCTTGTACACTAGCACAGATACGCAGTATTTT.